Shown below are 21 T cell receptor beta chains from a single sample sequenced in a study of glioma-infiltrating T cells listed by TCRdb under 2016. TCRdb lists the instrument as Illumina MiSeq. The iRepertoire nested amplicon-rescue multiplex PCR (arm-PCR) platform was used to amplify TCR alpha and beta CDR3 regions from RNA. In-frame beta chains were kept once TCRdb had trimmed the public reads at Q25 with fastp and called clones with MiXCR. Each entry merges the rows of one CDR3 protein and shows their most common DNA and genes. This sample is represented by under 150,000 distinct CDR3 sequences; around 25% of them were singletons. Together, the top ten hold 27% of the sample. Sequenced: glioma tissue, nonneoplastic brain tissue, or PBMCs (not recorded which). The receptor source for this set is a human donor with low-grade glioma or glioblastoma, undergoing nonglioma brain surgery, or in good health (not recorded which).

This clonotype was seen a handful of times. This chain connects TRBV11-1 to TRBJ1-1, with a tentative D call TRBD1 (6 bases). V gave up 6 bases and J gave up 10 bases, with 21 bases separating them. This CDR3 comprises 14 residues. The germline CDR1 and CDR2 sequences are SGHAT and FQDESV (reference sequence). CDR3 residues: CASRKPGHGFGAFF. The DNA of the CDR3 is TGTGCCAGCAGGAAACCGGGACACGGGTTTGGAGCTTTCTTT.

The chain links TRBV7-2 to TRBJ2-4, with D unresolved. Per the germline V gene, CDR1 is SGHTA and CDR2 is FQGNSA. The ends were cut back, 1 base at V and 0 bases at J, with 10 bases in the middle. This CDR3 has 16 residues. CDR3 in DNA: TGTGCCAGCAGCTTAGGTCAAGGCCTAGCCAAAAACATTCAGTACTTC. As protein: CASSLGQGLAKNIQYF.

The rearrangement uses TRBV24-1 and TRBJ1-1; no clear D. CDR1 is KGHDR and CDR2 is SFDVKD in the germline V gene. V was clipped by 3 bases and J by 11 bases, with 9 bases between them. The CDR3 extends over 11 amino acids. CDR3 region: CATSDKDRAFF. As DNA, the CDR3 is TGTGCCACCAGTGATAAGGATAGGGCTTTCTTT.

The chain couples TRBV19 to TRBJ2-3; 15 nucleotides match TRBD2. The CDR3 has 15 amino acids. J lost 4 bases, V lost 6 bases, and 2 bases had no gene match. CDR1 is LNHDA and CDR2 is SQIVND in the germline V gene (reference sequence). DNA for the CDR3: TGTGCCAGTAGCGGACTAGCGGGGGGGGCAGATACGCAGTATTTT. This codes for CASSGLAGGADTQYF.

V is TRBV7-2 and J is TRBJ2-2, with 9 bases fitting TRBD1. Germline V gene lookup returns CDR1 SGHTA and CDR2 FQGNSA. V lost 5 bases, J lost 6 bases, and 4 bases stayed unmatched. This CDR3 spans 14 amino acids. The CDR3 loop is CASSKTGGAGELFF. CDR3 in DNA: TGTGCCAGCAGCAAGACAGGGGGGGCCGGGGAGCTGTTTTTT.

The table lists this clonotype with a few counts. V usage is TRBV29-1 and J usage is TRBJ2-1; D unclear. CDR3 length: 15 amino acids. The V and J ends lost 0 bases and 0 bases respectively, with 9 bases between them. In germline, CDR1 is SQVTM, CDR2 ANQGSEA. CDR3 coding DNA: TGCAGCGTTGAAGATTGGCGGAGCTCCTACAATGAGCAGTTCTTC. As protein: CSVEDWRSSYNEQFF.

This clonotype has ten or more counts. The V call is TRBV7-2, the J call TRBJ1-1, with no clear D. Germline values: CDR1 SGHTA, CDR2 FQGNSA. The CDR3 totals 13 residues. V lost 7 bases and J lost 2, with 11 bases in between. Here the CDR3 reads CASTSAANTEAFF. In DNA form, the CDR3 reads TGTGCCAGCACCTCGGCAGCAAACACTGAAGCTTTCTTT. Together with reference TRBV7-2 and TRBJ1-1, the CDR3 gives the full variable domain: GAGVSQSPSNKVTEKGKDVELRCDPISGHTALYWYRQSLGQGLEFLIYFQGNSAPDKSGLPSDRFSAERTGGSVSTLTIQRTQQEDSAVYLCASTSAANTEAFFGQGTRLTVV.

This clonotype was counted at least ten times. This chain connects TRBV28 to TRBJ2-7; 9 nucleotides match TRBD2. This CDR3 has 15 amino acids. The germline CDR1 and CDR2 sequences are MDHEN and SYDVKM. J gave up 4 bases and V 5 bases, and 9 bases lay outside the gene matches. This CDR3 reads CASSPAGGRDYEQYV. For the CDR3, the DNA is TGTGCCAGCAGTCCCGCGGGAGGGAGGGATTACGAGCAGTACGTC.

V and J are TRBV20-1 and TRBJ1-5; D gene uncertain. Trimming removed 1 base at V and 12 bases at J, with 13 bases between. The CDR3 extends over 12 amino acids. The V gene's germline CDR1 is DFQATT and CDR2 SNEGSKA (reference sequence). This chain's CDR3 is CSARASNRHQHF. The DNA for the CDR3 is TGCAGTGCTAGAGCCAGCAATCGGCACCAGCATTTT.

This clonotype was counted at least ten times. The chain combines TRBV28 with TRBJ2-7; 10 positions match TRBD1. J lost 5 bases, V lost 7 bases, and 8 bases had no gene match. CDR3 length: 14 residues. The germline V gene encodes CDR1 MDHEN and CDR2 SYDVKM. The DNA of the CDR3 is TGTGCCAGCAAACTCACCGGGACAGGGGACGAGCAGTACGTC. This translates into CASKLTGTGDEQYV.

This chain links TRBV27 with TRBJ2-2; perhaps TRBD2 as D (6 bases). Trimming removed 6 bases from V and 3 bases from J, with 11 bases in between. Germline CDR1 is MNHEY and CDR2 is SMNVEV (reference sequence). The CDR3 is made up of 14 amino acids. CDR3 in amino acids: CASSLRRDTGELFF. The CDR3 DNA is TGTGCCAGCAGCTTAAGGAGGGACACCGGGGAGCTGTTTTTT.

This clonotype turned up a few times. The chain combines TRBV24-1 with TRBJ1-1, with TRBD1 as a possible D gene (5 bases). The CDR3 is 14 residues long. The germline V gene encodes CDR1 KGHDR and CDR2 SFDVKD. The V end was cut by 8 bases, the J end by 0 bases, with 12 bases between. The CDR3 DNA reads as TGTGCCACCATGGGAGGGGAGTTGAACACTGAAGCTTTCTTT. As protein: CATMGGELNTEAFF.

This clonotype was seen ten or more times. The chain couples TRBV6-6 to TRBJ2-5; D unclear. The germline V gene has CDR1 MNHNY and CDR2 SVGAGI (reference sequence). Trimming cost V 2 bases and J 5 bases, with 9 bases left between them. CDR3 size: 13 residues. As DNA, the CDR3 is TGTGCCAGCAGTTACACGGGCCGGGAGACCCAGTACTTC. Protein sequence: CASSYTGRETQYF.

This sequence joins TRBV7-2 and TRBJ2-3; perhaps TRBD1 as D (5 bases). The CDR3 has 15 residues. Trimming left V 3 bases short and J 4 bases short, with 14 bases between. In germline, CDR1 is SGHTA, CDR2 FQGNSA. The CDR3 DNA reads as TGTGCCAGCAGCTTGGGTGACCCCAGGGCAGATACGCAGTATTTT. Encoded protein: CASSLGDPRADTQYF. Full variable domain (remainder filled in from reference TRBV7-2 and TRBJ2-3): GAGVSQSPSNKVTEKGKDVELRCDPISGHTALYWYRQSLGQGLEFLIYFQGNSAPDKSGLPSDRFSAERTGGSVSTLTIQRTQQEDSAVYLCASSLGDPRADTQYFGPGTRLTVL.

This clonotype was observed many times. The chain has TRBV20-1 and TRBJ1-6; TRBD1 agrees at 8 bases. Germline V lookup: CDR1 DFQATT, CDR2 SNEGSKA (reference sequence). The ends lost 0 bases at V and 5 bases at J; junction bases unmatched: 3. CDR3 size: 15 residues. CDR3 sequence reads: CSARDVTGDNSPLHF. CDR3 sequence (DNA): TGCAGTGCTAGAGATGTGACAGGGGATAATTCACCCCTCCACTTT.

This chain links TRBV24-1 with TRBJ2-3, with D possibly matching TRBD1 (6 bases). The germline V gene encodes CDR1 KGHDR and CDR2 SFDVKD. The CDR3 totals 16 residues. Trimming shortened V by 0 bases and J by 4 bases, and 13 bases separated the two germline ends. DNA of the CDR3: TGTGCCACCAGTGATTTGTTCAGGGGCGTTGCAGATACGCAGTATTTT. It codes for CATSDLFRGVADTQYF.

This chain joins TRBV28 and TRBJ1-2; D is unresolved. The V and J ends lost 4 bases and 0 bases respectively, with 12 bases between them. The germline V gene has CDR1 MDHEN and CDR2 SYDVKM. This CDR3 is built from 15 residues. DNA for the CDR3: TGTGCCAGCAGTTCTCAGACGGCCCCTAACTATGGCTACACCTTC. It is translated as CASSSQTAPNYGYTF.

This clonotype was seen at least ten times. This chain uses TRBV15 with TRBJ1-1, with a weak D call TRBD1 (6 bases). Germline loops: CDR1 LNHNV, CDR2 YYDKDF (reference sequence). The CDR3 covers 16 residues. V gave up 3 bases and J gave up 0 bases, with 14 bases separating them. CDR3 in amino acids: CATSSPGQLMNTEAFF. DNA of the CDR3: TGTGCCACCAGCAGCCCCGGACAGCTTATGAACACTGAAGCTTTCTTT.

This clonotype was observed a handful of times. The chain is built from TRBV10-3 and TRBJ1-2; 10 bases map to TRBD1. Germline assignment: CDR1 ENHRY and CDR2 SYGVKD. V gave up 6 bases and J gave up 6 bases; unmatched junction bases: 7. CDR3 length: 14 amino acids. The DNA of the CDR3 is TGTGCCATCAGACGGACAGGGGGAAAGGATGGCTACACCTTC. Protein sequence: CAIRRTGGKDGYTF.

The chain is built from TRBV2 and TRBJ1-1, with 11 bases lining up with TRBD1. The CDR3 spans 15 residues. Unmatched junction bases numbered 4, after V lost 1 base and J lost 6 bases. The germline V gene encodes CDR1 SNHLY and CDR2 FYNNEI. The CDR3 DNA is TGTGCCAGCAGTGAAGGGGACAGGGGGGGGGCTGAAGCTTTCTTT. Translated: CASSEGDRGGAEAFF.

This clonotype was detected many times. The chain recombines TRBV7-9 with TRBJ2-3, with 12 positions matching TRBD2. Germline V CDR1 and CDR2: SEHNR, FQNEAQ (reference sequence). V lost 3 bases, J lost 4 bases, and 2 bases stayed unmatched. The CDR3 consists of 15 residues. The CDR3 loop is CASSFPSGGADTQYF. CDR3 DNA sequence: TGTGCCAGCAGCTTCCCTAGCGGGGGGGCAGATACGCAGTATTTT.